The rows below give T cell receptor beta chains drawn from one sample of a study of T cell responses to AZD1222 COVID-19 vaccine. The method was immunoSEQ multiplex PCR; TCRdb's version includes in-frame clones alone and lacks a portion of them. The profile covers 99,000 or so clones, with approximately 88% appearing a single time and about 2.7% taken by the ten largest. This material consisted of peripheral blood, taken on day 0 of AZD1222 vaccination. These receptors originate from an adult in good health. The CDR3 runs from the conserved cysteine through the conserved F or W. Each record gives: J gene, clone size, V gene, D gene, CDR3 protein, CDR3 DNA. The D gene is left open where the match is weak. Only some rows state a clone size, as once, few, many or a class for expanded clones.

J: TRBJ2-5
size: few
V: TRBV19
D: TRBD2
CDR3: CASRRGLAQETQYF
DNA: TGTGCCAGTCGTCGAGGACTAGCCCAAGAGACCCAGTACTTC

J: TRBJ2-7
size: once
V: TRBV28
D: -
CDR3: CASRRPGTSSYEQYF
DNA: TGTGCCAGCAGGCGACCTGGGACATCTTCCTACGAGCAGTACTTC

J: TRBJ1-2
size: -
V: TRBV5-4
D: -
CDR3: CASRAGTRGTRGYTF
DNA: TGTGCCAGCAGGGCCGGGACCAGGGGTACCCGTGGCTACACCTTC

J: TRBJ2-7
size: -
V: TRBV11-3
D: -
CDR3: CASSLGGGDEQYF
DNA: TGTGCCAGCAGCTTAGGAGGGGGGGACGAGCAGTACTTC

J: TRBJ1-1
size: -
V: TRBV3-1/TRBV3-2
D: -
CDR3: CASSQVAGRGTEAFF
DNA: TGTGCCAGCAGCCAAGTAGCGGGGAGAGGCACTGAAGCTTTCTTT

J: TRBJ1-3
size: -
V: TRBV19
D: -
CDR3: CASSIGMSSSGNTIYF
DNA: TGTGCCAGTAGTATTGGTATGAGTTCTTCTGGAAACACCATATATTTT

J: TRBJ1-1
size: once
V: TRBV2
D: -
CDR3: CASRRGGTEAFF
DNA: TGTGCCAGCCGAAGGGGGGGCACTGAAGCTTTCTTT

J: TRBJ1-3
size: -
V: TRBV11-3
D: -
CDR3: CASGAGNTIYF
DNA: TGTGCCAGCGGGGCGGGAAACACCATATATTTT

J: TRBJ2-7
size: few
V: TRBV3-1/TRBV3-2
D: -
CDR3: CASSPYLAGIKYF
DNA: TGTGCCAGCAGCCCTTATCTTGCCGGGATTAAGTACTTC

J: TRBJ2-1
size: -
V: TRBV5-1
D: -
CDR3: CASSLVGGADEQFF
DNA: TGCGCCAGCAGCTTGGTTGGGGGGGCTGATGAGCAGTTCTTC

J: TRBJ1-2
size: -
V: TRBV7-2
D: -
CDR3: CASSRLSSGSGYTF
DNA: TGTGCCAGCAGCCGCCTTAGTTCAGGGTCTGGCTACACCTTC

J: TRBJ2-2
size: -
V: TRBV3-1/TRBV3-2
D: -
CDR3: CASSPLQNGELFF
DNA: TGTGCCAGCAGCCCCCTGCAAAACGGGGAGCTGTTTTTT

J: TRBJ1-2
size: -
V: TRBV4-1
D: TRBD1
CDR3: CASSLTGGQGAYGYTF
DNA: TGCGCCAGCAGCCTCACTGGGGGGCAGGGGGCGTATGGCTACACCTTC

J: TRBJ2-1
size: -
V: TRBV5-1
D: -
CDR3: CASSFTSSYNEQFF
DNA: TGCGCCAGCAGCTTTACGAGCTCCTACAATGAGCAGTTCTTC

J: TRBJ2-1
size: -
V: TRBV3-1/TRBV3-2
D: -
CDR3: CASSQWPGRSYNEQFF
DNA: TGTGCCAGCAGCCAATGGCCGGGCAGGAGCTACAATGAGCAGTTCTTC

J: TRBJ2-7
size: -
V: TRBV5-1
D: -
CDR3: CASSLGPQGSYEQYF
DNA: TGCGCCAGCAGCTTGGGTCCCCAGGGCTCCTACGAGCAGTACTTC

J: TRBJ1-2
size: -
V: TRBV5-6
D: -
CDR3: CASSLGRVPNYGYTF
DNA: TGTGCCAGCAGCTTGGGCAGGGTCCCAAACTATGGCTACACCTTC

J: TRBJ2-7
size: -
V: TRBV5-1
D: -
CDR3: CASSFLRGTDYEQYF
DNA: TGCGCCAGCAGCTTTCTCAGGGGAACCGACTACGAGCAGTACTTC

J: TRBJ2-1
size: -
V: TRBV25-1
D: TRBD1
CDR3: CASSGRDRGIGEQFF
DNA: TGTGCCAGCAGTGGCCGGGACAGGGGTATCGGTGAGCAGTTCTTC

J: TRBJ2-2
size: -
V: TRBV5-1
D: TRBD2
CDR3: CASSQTSGGAYGELFF
DNA: TGCGCCAGCAGCCAGACTAGCGGGGGGGCCTACGGGGAGCTGTTTTTT

J: TRBJ2-1
size: -
V: TRBV2
D: -
CDR3: CASSEKYYNEQFF
DNA: TGTGCCAGCAGTGAGAAGTACTACAATGAGCAGTTCTTC

J: TRBJ2-3
size: -
V: TRBV5-1
D: TRBD2
CDR3: CASSLGLAGGPGTDTQYF
DNA: TGCGCCAGCAGCTTGGGGCTAGCGGGAGGGCCCGGCACAGATACGCAGTATTTT

J: TRBJ1-1
size: -
V: TRBV16
D: -
CDR3: CASSSDRNTEAFF
DNA: TGTGCCAGCAGCTCCGACAGGAACACTGAAGCTTTCTTT

J: TRBJ2-4
size: -
V: TRBV6-1
D: -
CDR3: CASSELAGGGRRNIQYF
DNA: TGTGCCAGCAGTGAGTTAGCGGGTGGGGGCCGGAGAAACATTCAGTACTTC

J: TRBJ2-7
size: few
V: TRBV6-5
D: -
CDR3: CASSTTERVGEQYF
DNA: TGTGCCAGCAGTACGACCGAAAGGGTGGGTGAGCAGTACTTC

J: TRBJ2-6
size: -
V: TRBV5-6
D: TRBD1
CDR3: CASSRTGVLSGANVLTF
DNA: TGTGCCAGCAGCCGGACAGGGGTCCTCTCTGGGGCCAACGTCCTGACTTTC

J: TRBJ2-1
size: -
V: TRBV28
D: -
CDR3: CASRAHAYNEQFF
DNA: TGTGCCAGTAGGGCGCACGCTTACAATGAGCAGTTCTTC

J: TRBJ1-1
size: -
V: TRBV6-5
D: -
CDR3: CASSNPPGVFF
DNA: TGTGCCAGCAGTAATCCGCCTGGGGTTTTCTTT

J: TRBJ2-5
size: -
V: TRBV15
D: -
CDR3: CATSTHRGQETQYF
DNA: TGTGCCACCAGCACCCATCGCGGCCAAGAGACCCAGTACTTC

J: TRBJ2-3
size: -
V: TRBV18
D: -
CDR3: CASSPTQVGNTQYF
DNA: TGTGCCAGCTCACCAACACAGGTCGGGAATACGCAGTATTTT

J: TRBJ2-7
size: few
V: TRBV4-1
D: TRBD2
CDR3: CASSPGGGGSYSYEQYF
DNA: TGCGCCAGCAGCCCTGGAGGAGGCGGGAGTTACTCCTACGAGCAGTACTTC

J: TRBJ1-4
size: few
V: TRBV27
D: -
CDR3: CASSARWGPDEKLFF
DNA: TGTGCCAGCAGCGCTAGGTGGGGACCTGATGAAAAACTGTTTTTT

J: TRBJ1-5
size: few
V: TRBV18
D: -
CDR3: CASSPDKGGTGNQPQHF
DNA: TGTGCCAGCTCACCTGATAAGGGGGGGACGGGCAATCAGCCCCAGCATTTT

J: TRBJ2-7
size: -
V: TRBV28
D: TRBD2
CDR3: CASSSPDWGRDFGTSPYEQYF
DNA: TGTGCCAGCAGTTCTCCCGACTGGGGCAGGGACTTTGGGACTAGCCCCTACGAGCAGTACTTC

J: TRBJ1-5
size: -
V: TRBV4-1
D: -
CDR3: CASSQWFPPQGPQHF
DNA: TGCGCCAGCAGCCAATGGTTCCCGCCCCAGGGGCCCCAGCATTTT

J: TRBJ1-1
size: -
V: TRBV15
D: -
CDR3: CATSTLGRGTEAFF
DNA: TGTGCCACCAGCACACTCGGGAGGGGGACTGAAGCTTTCTTT

J: TRBJ2-2
size: -
V: TRBV7-9
D: -
CDR3: CASSPPLHRVIDTGELFF
DNA: TGTGCCAGCAGCCCGCCCTTACACAGGGTCATCGACACCGGGGAGCTGTTTTTT

J: TRBJ2-3
size: -
V: TRBV5-1
D: TRBD2
CDR3: CASSLAGAGSTDTQYF
DNA: TGCGCCAGCAGCTTGGCCGGAGCGGGATCCACAGATACGCAGTATTTT

J: TRBJ2-7
size: -
V: TRBV29-1
D: TRBD1
CDR3: CSVFDRGLGEQYF
DNA: TGCAGCGTCTTCGACAGGGGGCTAGGTGAGCAGTACTTC

J: TRBJ2-2
size: -
V: TRBV28
D: TRBD1
CDR3: CASALAGTGMTGELFF
DNA: TGTGCCAGCGCCCTAGCCGGGACAGGGATGACCGGGGAGCTGTTTTTT

J: TRBJ1-5
size: -
V: TRBV28
D: -
CDR3: CASSRGGDSNQPQHF
DNA: TGTGCCAGCAGCCGGGGGGGAGATAGCAATCAGCCCCAGCATTTT

J: TRBJ2-7
size: -
V: TRBV18
D: -
CDR3: CASSRSGQSSYEQYF
DNA: TGTGCCAGCTCACGATCAGGGCAGAGCTCCTACGAGCAGTACTTC

J: TRBJ1-1
size: -
V: TRBV19
D: -
CDR3: CASSISGNTEAFF
DNA: TGTGCCAGTAGTATAAGTGGGAACACTGAAGCTTTCTTT

J: TRBJ1-2
size: -
V: TRBV7-2
D: -
CDR3: CASSLGRGSGGYTF
DNA: TGTGCCAGCAGCCTAGGGCGAGGGAGCGGTGGCTACACCTTC

J: TRBJ2-7
size: -
V: TRBV7-8
D: TRBD2
CDR3: CASSQRGGGEQYF
DNA: TGTGCCAGCAGCCAGCGGGGGGGTGGCGAGCAGTACTTC